Sequencing of this TCR beta chain was carried out in a study of shared clonotypes between healthy human individuals. Study overall: There were three CD4 naive, three CD4 memory, two CD8 naive and one CD8 memory plates per donor.

This clone was seen once. Its antigen is undetermined. Only in-frame clones appear in the TCRdb table, and some are missing; sequencing was by immunoSEQ multiplex PCR. The data contain some 2,000,000 clones, nearly 97% of them singletons. Broader study findings: The genetic and exposure-history diversity represented was limited by few donors. In this cohort, only blood was sampled, and tissue repertoires likely differ.

This TCR was sampled from a man younger than 35 in good health. The sequencing input was naive CD4+ T cells sorted from blood. Documented subset: CD45RA+ positively selected.

The CDR3, as DNA: TGCGCCAGCAGCTCCGGAGGGGGTTGGAACACTGAAGCTTTCTTT. Translating gives CASSSGGGWNTEAFF. J is TRBJ1-1 and V is TRBV5-1; D perhaps matches TRBD1 (6 bases). The CDR3 totals 15 residues. The V and J ends lost 3 bases and 1 base respectively, with 13 bases between them. The germline gives CDR1 SGHRS, CDR2 YFSETQ.